What follows are 30 T cell receptor beta chains derived from one specimen sequenced in a study of CD8 T cells in Susac syndrome. Reverse transcription used roughly 0.45 to 1 ug RNA and random hexamers. TCRdb re-called the immunoSEQ multiplex PCR reads with MiXCR, one entry per CDR3 protein. This sample has around 150,000 distinct CDR3 sequences, with approximately 96% found just once. The sample comprised CD4+ T cells from PBMCs. These receptors were taken from a human donor in good health.

The V call is TRBV3-1, the J call TRBJ1-1; a possible D gene is TRBD1 (5 bases). With 5 bases removed from V and 5 bases from J, the gap between germline ends came to 15 bases. CDR3 size: 14 residues. In germline, CDR1 is LGHDT, CDR2 YNNKEL (reference sequence). In DNA form, the CDR3 reads TGTGCCAGCAGCAACGGACCGGGGGAGACTGAAGCTTTCTTT. This encodes CASSNGPGETEAFF.

The chain recombines TRBV4-3 with TRBJ2-1; D gene uncertain. V dropped 0 bases and J dropped 10 bases, with 10 bases sitting between them. CDR1 and CDR2 from the germline V gene are LGHNA and YSLEER. This CDR3 has 13 residues. For the CDR3, the DNA is TGCGCCAGCAGCCAAGACCCACACGCGGAGCAGTTCTTC. Protein product: CASSQDPHAEQFF.

This rearrangement joins TRBV29-1 to TRBJ1-1; no reliable D call. The CDR3 has 12 residues. Deletions cut 7 bases from V and 1 base from J, with 10 bases between. Looked up from germline, CDR1 is SQVTM and CDR2 is ANQGSEA. The CDR3 spells CSGRSGNTEAFF. For the CDR3, the DNA is TGCAGCGGGCGATCAGGGAACACTGAAGCTTTCTTT.

This rearrangement joins TRBV12-3 or TRBV12-4 to TRBJ2-1; D not certain. The CDR3 is made up of 16 amino acids. V shed 2 bases and J shed 4 bases, with 15 bases lying between them. CDR3 in amino acids: CASSLSPGTLYNEQFF. The CDR3 DNA sequence: TGTGCCAGCAGTTTAAGTCCCGGAACTCTATACAATGAGCAGTTCTTC.

This clonotype appeared once. The DNA of the CDR3 is TGCAGTGCTGAAGACAGGCTGAACACTGAAGCTTTCTTT. Its translation is CSAEDRLNTEAFF. The chain joins TRBV20-1 to TRBJ1-1; tentative D call: TRBD1 (6 bases). The length of the CDR3 is 13 residues. Germline V gene data show CDR1 as DFQATT and CDR2 as SNEGSKA (reference sequence). V was cut by 5 bases and J by 0 bases, with 10 bases left in between.

This chain joins TRBV2 and TRBJ2-1; D is uncertain. Germline values: CDR1 SNHLY, CDR2 FYNNEI. V lost 2 bases and J 2 bases, leaving 4 bases between the germline ends. This CDR3 spans 13 amino acids. The CDR3 is CASSELAYNEQFF. The CDR3 region has the DNA TGTGCCAGCAGTGAATTGGCCTACAATGAGCAGTTCTTC.

This chain uses TRBV29-1 with TRBJ2-5; D is unclear. This CDR3 contains 10 residues. Germline assignment: CDR1 SQVTM and CDR2 ANQGSEA. V lost 7 bases, J lost 4 bases, and 7 bases lay in between. The CDR3 sequence: CSALGETQYF. DNA for the CDR3: TGCAGCGCCTTGGGAGAGACCCAGTACTTC. Filled out from reference TRBV29-1 and TRBJ2-5, the complete variable domain reads SAVISQKPSRDICQRGTSLTIQCQVDSQVTMMFWYRQQPGQSLTLIATANQGSEATYESGFVIDKFPISRPNLTFSTLTVSNMSPEDSSIYLCSALGETQYFGPGTRLLVL.

The V and J genes are TRBV28 and TRBJ2-2; 10 positions agree with TRBD2. V lost 3 bases and J lost 4; bases outside the gene matches: 8. The CDR3 has 17 amino acids. Germline assignment: CDR1 MDHEN and CDR2 SYDVKM. The DNA of the CDR3 is TGTGCCAGCAGTTTCTTAGCGGGGGGCGGTCCCACCGGGGAGCTGTTTTTT. It is translated as CASSFLAGGGPTGELFF.

The chain couples TRBV10-3 to TRBJ2-5, with D unresolved. CDR3 length: 15 residues. The V end was cut by 0 bases, the J end by 0 bases, with 8 bases between. CDR1 and CDR2 (germline): ENHRY, SYGVKD. The CDR3 DNA reads TGTGCCATCAGTGAGTCTGGCAAGGACCAAGAGACCCAGTACTTC. Its translation is CAISESGKDQETQYF.

In its sample, this clonotype was seen once. The chain couples TRBV12-3 or TRBV12-4 to TRBJ2-3; no reliable D call. Deletions cut 3 bases from V and 5 bases from J, with 3 bases between. The CDR3 consists of 11 residues. In DNA form, the CDR3 reads TGTGCCAGCAGTTTTAAAGATACGCAGTATTTT. This sequence encodes CASSFKDTQYF.

The J gene is TRBJ1-2, the V gene TRBV28, with 8 positions matching TRBD1. The germline V gene has CDR1 MDHEN and CDR2 SYDVKM. The length of the CDR3 is 15 residues. Germline trimming cut 7 bases from V and 8 bases from J; bases unmatched to any gene: 15. CDR3 protein: CASTYALSGGGGYTF. The DNA for the CDR3 is TGTGCCAGCACCTACGCTCTCTCAGGGGGCGGCGGCTACACCTTC.

Concerning this clonotype itself: One end of the junction does not line up with germline, which may come from a read error. V gene TRBV5-4 combines with J gene TRBJ2-5; 8 bases fit TRBD2. Germline V gives CDR1 SGHNT, CDR2 YYREEE (reference sequence). CDR3 length: 14 residues. CDR3 bases: TGTGCCAGCAGCTTGTATCGAGCGGGGGCCGGCGAGAACTTC. It translates to CASSLYRAGAGENF.

V gene TRBV7-2 combines with J gene TRBJ1-2, with D possibly matching TRBD1 (6 bases). Looked up from germline, CDR1 is SGHTA and CDR2 is FQGNSA. The CDR3 runs 15 residues. The ends were cut back, 5 bases at V and 4 bases at J, with 17 bases in the middle. Here the CDR3 DNA reads TGTGCCAGCAGCCTATCACCGGACAGTCGCTATGGCTACACCTTC. Its translation is CASSLSPDSRYGYTF.

The sample holds one count of this clonotype. This chain links TRBV4-3 with TRBJ1-2; TRBD1 might be the D (5 bases). The CDR3 spans 15 residues. Trimming removed 0 bases from V and 4 bases from J, with 12 bases in between. CDR1 is LGHNA, CDR2 YSLEER, per germline. This CDR3 is CASSQDLSGTYGYTF. The CDR3 bases are TGCGCCAGCAGCCAAGATCTCTCAGGGACCTATGGCTACACCTTC.

V is TRBV29-1 and J is TRBJ2-3, with D perhaps matching TRBD1 (5 bases). The CDR3 spans 11 residues. Germline CDR1 reads SQVTM; CDR2 reads ANQGSEA. Trimming cost V 6 bases and J 3 bases, with 7 bases left between them. CDR3 region: CSVHRTDTQYF. The CDR3 DNA follows: TGCAGCGTCCACAGGACAGATACGCAGTATTTT.

CDR3 residues: CSVGDFPYEQYF. The DNA for the CDR3 is TGCAGCGTGGGGGACTTCCCCTACGAGCAGTACTTC. The chain combines TRBV29-1 with TRBJ2-7; a weak D match, TRBD2 (6 bases). The length of the CDR3 is 12 residues. Between the trimmed V and J ends, which lost 6 bases and 2 bases, there was a span of 11 bases. CDR1 is SQVTM and CDR2 is ANQGSEA in the germline V gene.

V and J are TRBV6-1 and TRBJ1-2; D gene ambiguous. CDR1 is MNHNS and CDR2 is SASEGT in the germline V gene. CDR3 length: 13 residues. Trimming removed 5 bases at V and 4 bases at J, with 11 bases between. The CDR3 sequence is CASSPTSGYGYTF. In DNA form, the CDR3 reads TGTGCCAGCAGTCCGACAAGCGGCTATGGCTACACCTTC.

The V gene is TRBV20-1, the J gene TRBJ1-5; D call uncertain. The germline gives CDR1 DFQATT, CDR2 SNEGSKA (reference sequence). There are 11 residues in the CDR3. The germline V and J ends were trimmed by 8 bases and 2 bases, with 7 bases remaining between them. The CDR3 loop is CSSGGNQPQHF. The DNA for the CDR3 is TGCAGTTCCGGGGGCAATCAGCCCCAGCATTTT.

The chain couples TRBV4-2 to TRBJ2-6, with D maybe TRBD1 (6 bases). Per the germline V gene, CDR1 is LGHNA and CDR2 is YNFKEQ. The CDR3 loop spans 19 amino acids. V dropped 0 bases and J dropped 2 bases, with 17 bases sitting between them. CDR3 amino acids: CASSQDGGTKGPGANVLTF. The CDR3 DNA sequence: TGTGCCAGCAGCCAAGATGGGGGCACTAAGGGGCCTGGGGCCAACGTCCTGACTTTC.

The CDR3: CASSPEGMRGGNGETQYF. CDR3 in DNA: TGTGCCAGCAGCCCGGAGGGGATGCGGGGGGGCAATGGAGAGACCCAGTACTTC. The rearrangement uses TRBV4-2 and TRBJ2-5, with 9 bases fitting TRBD2. CDR3 size: 18 residues. CDR1 LGHNA and CDR2 YNFKEQ come from the germline V gene. V gave up 4 bases and J gave up 4 bases; unmatched junction bases: 16.

This clonotype was found a few times. This CDR3 reads CASSPGTARDTQYF. In DNA form, the CDR3 reads TGTGCCAGCAGCCCTGGGACGGCCCGAGATACGCAGTATTTT. The chain uses TRBV4-2 and TRBJ2-3; the D call may be TRBD1 or TRBD2 (5 bases each). The CDR3 runs to 14 residues. CDR1 is LGHNA, CDR2 YNFKEQ, per germline. Trimming cost V 4 bases and J 5 bases, with 13 bases left between them.

The rearrangement joins TRBV7-9 to TRBJ2-2; D is undetermined. V was shortened by 3 bases and J by 3 bases, with 8 bases between the two germline ends. This CDR3 region has 14 residues. From germline, CDR1 is SEHNR and CDR2 FQNEAQ (reference sequence). This chain's CDR3 is CASSFDGYTGELFF. The CDR3 DNA reads as TGTGCCAGCAGCTTTGACGGCTACACCGGGGAGCTGTTTTTT.

The chain couples TRBV20-1 to TRBJ1-2; D ambiguous. The CDR3 runs 11 residues. Trimming took off 6 bases at V and 3 bases at J, with 8 bases between the two ends. CDR1 is DFQATT, CDR2 SNEGSKA, per germline (reference sequence). As DNA, the CDR3 is TGCAGTGCAACGACGGACTATGGCTACACCTTC. It translates to CSATTDYGYTF.

The chain links TRBV20-1 to TRBJ2-3; possibly TRBD2 for D (6 bases). The ends were cut back, 6 bases at V and 1 base at J, with 8 bases in the middle. The CDR3 is made up of 12 amino acids. The germline CDR1 and CDR2 sequences are DFQATT and SNEGSKA (reference sequence). CDR3 DNA: TGCAGTGCAGAGCGGGGCACAGATACGCAGTATTTT. Translation gives CSAERGTDTQYF.

The count of this clonotype is one. V and J are TRBV30 and TRBJ1-4, with unresolved D. The CDR3 contains 14 residues. V shed 2 bases and J shed 8 bases, with 15 bases lying between them. Germline V lookup: CDR1 GTSNPN, CDR2 SVGIG (reference sequence). CDR3 nucleotides: TGTGCCTGGAGTTTGTCCCCGCCACGGGAAAAACTGTTTTTT. As protein: CAWSLSPPREKLFF.

This chain uses TRBV7-9 with TRBJ2-7, with 12 bases identical to TRBD1. The CDR3 covers 17 residues. Trimming removed 7 bases from V and 2 bases from J; junction bases left unmatched: 12. Germline V gives CDR1 SEHNR, CDR2 FQNEAQ (reference sequence). CDR3 DNA: TGTGCCAGCACCGCTAGTCCGGGACAGGGGGCCACCTACGAGCAGTACTTC. Translated, it gives CASTASPGQGATYEQYF.

This clonotype was seen more than once but under ten times. This chain links TRBV18 with TRBJ2-7; D is uncertain. The CDR3 extends over 11 amino acids. Trimming left V 4 bases short and J 5 bases short, with 6 bases between. From germline, CDR1 is KGHSH and CDR2 LQKENI. Here the CDR3 DNA reads TGTGCCAGCTCACTGGCGGACGAGCAGTACTTC. Its translation: CASSLADEQYF. Full variable domain (remainder filled in from reference TRBV18 and TRBJ2-7): NAGVMQNPRHLVRRRGQEARLRCSPMKGHSHVYWYRQLPEEGLKFMVYLQKENIIDESGMPKERFSAEFPKEGPSILRIQQVVRGDSAAYFCASSLADEQYFGPGTRLTVT.

V usage is TRBV5-4 and J usage is TRBJ2-1; 10 positions agree with TRBD1. Germline V gives CDR1 SGHNT, CDR2 YYREEE (reference sequence). The CDR3 has 15 residues. The V segment lost 3 bases and the J segment 8 bases; nucleotides outside the gene matches: 8. Here the CDR3 reads CASSSSGTGVYEQFF. Written as DNA, the CDR3 is TGTGCCAGCAGCTCGTCCGGGACAGGGGTCTATGAGCAGTTCTTC.

The gene calls are TRBV5-1 and TRBJ1-2; D unclear. CDR3 size: 14 residues. Germline values: CDR1 SGHRS, CDR2 YFSETQ. Trimming shortened V by 1 base and J by 2 bases, and 9 bases separated the two germline ends. CDR3 DNA: TGCGCCAGCAGCTTGTCAGCAGACAACTATGGCTACACCTTC. The encoded protein is CASSLSADNYGYTF.

On this clonotype itself: At one end, the junction sequence differs from germline, possibly due to a read error. The chain is built from TRBV29-1 and TRBJ2-7; 8 bases are shared with TRBD1. Germline values: CDR1 SQVTM, CDR2 ANQGSEA. CDR3 length: 13 amino acids. The chain's CDR3 is CSVEGQGRFEQYF. The CDR3 DNA reads TGCAGCGTGGAAGGACAGGGAAGGTTCGAGCAGTACTTC.